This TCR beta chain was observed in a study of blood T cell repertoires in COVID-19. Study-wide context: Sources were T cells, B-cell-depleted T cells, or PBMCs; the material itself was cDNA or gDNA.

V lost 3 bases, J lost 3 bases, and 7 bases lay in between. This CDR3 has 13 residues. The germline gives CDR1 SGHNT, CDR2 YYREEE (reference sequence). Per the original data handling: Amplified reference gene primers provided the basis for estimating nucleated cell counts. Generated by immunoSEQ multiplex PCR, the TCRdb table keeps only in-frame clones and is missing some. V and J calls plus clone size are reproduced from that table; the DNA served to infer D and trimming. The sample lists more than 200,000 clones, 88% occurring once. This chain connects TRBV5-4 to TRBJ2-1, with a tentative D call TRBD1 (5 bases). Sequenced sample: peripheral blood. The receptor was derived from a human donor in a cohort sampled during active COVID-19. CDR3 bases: TGTGCCAGCAGCTCCAGGGTCTACAATGAGCAGTTCTTC. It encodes CASSSRVYNEQFF.